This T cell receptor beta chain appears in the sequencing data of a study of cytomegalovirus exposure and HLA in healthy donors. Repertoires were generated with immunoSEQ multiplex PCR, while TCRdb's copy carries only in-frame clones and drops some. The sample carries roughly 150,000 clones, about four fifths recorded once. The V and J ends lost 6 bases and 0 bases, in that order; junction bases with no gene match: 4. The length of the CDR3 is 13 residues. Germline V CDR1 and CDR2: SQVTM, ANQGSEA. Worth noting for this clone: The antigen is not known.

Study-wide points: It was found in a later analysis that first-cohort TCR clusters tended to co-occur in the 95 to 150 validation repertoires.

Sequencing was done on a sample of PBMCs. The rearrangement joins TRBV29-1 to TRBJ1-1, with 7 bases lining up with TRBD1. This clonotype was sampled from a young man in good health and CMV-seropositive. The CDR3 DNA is TGCAGCGTCCCGGACAGGTTGAACACTGAAGCTTTCTTT. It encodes CSVPDRLNTEAFF.